The 13 T cell receptor beta chains in this list originate from one sample, sequenced in a study of tumor-infiltrating lymphocytes in primary liver carcinoma. Unsorted bulk tissue (roughly 20-31 mg) underwent RNA and DNA co-extraction. Using a constant-region primer together with ProtoScript II reverse transcriptase, TCR beta cDNA was made from 500 to 650 ng of total RNA. Modified slightly, ARM-PCR produced TCR beta libraries over three nested multiplex PCR rounds. Use of TRBV1-TRBV30 forward primers with a C-beta reverse primer characterized the first two PCR rounds, which lasted around 9 cycles each. TCRdb ran MiXCR on the multiplex PCR reads and lists one entry per CDR3 protein. The data hold 100,000 to 150,000 distinct CDR3 sequences, with 64% observed a single time. Sequencing was done on a sample of liver tumor tissue from sampling region 3. The subset denotes: tumor region T3, left-lateral pole. Source of these receptors: a woman in her sixties with primary liver carcinoma and hepatitis B virus infection.

This chain joins TRBV11-2 and TRBJ1-2; D is unresolved. The CDR3 is made up of 11 amino acids. Germline values: CDR1 SGHAT, CDR2 FQNNGV. The ends were cut back, 10 bases at V and 8 bases at J, with 14 bases in the middle. The CDR3 coding sequence is TGTGCCAACTGCTTATGGAGGGGCTACACCTTC. It is translated as CANCLWRGYTF. The variable domain in full, completed from reference TRBV11-2 and TRBJ1-2, reads EAGVAQSPRYKIIEKRQSVAFWCNPISGHATLYWYQQILGQGPKLLIQFQNNGVVDDSQLPKDRFSAERLKGVDSTLKIQPAKLEDSAVYLCANCLWRGYTFGSGTRLTVV.

This clonotype was counted between two and nine times. J is TRBJ1-2 and V is TRBV29-1; no clear D gene. Trimming removed 4 bases at V and 1 base at J, with 10 bases between. This CDR3 comprises 13 residues. From germline, CDR1 is SQVTM and CDR2 ANQGSEA. CDR3 protein: CSVGGALNYGYTF. In DNA form, the CDR3 reads TGCAGCGTTGGAGGAGCCCTTAACTATGGCTACACCTTC.

Points on this clonotype: The final CDR3 position lacks the conserved phenylalanine or tryptophan, pointing to a likely read error. The chain recombines TRBV6-1 with TRBJ2-5, with D perhaps given as TRBD1 or TRBD2 (5 bases each). Germline V gene lookup returns CDR1 MNHNS and CDR2 SASEGT. The CDR3 is 16 amino acids. The CDR3 loop is CASSEAGREYQDTQYL. The CDR3 coding sequence is TGTGCCAGCAGTGAAGCGGGCAGGGAGTACCAAGATACCCAGTACCTC.

This clonotype was observed a few times. CDR3 amino acids: CASSLEAWGTGELFF. CDR3 bases: TGCGCCAGCAGCTTGGAAGCCTGGGGGACCGGGGAGCTGTTTTTT. The chain links TRBV5-1 to TRBJ2-2; the D gene could be TRBD1 or TRBD2 (5 bases each). This CDR3 comprises 15 residues. Deletions cut 0 bases from V and 5 bases from J, with 11 bases between. Germline CDR1 reads SGHRS; CDR2 reads YFSETQ.

A remark on this clonotype: At one of its ends the junction is not consistent with the germline gene, which may arise from a read error. This chain joins TRBV11-2 and TRBJ1-1; D possibly corresponds to TRBD1 (6 bases). The CDR3 runs to 15 residues. Germline V gene sequence: CDR1 SGHAT, CDR2 FQNNGV. CDR3 loop: CAGSSDSGAGTEAFF. The DNA for the CDR3 is TGTGCCGGCAGCTCAGATTCGGGGGCAGGAACTGAAGCTTTCTTT.

As concerns this clonotype: A much larger clone differs by one base, so this may be a read error. The V call is TRBV4-1, the J call TRBJ2-1, with D perhaps TRBD1 or TRBD2 (5 bases each). Germline loops: CDR1 MGHRA, CDR2 YSYEKL. The CDR3 has 16 amino acids. The CDR3 sequence is CASSQDSRGGYNEHFF. Here the CDR3 DNA reads TGCGCCAGCAGCCAAGATAGTCGGGGCGGGTACAATGAGCACTTCTTC.

This clonotype showed up many times. The chain has TRBV12-3 or TRBV12-4 and TRBJ2-2; the D call may be TRBD1 or TRBD2 (6 bases each). The CDR3 is 16 residues long. V gave up 2 bases and J gave up 6 bases, with 16 bases separating them. CDR3 DNA: TGTGCCAGCAGTTTAACGGGAGCAGGGGAGGCCGGGGAGCTGTTTTTT. This codes for CASSLTGAGEAGELFF.

V gene TRBV11-2 combines with J gene TRBJ2-2; possibly TRBD1 for D (6 bases). Germline V gene sequence: CDR1 SGHAT, CDR2 FQNNGV. The CDR3 covers 16 residues. CDR3 in DNA: TGTGTCAGTAGCTTAGGTGGGGGCACTTACACCGGGGAGCTGTTTTTT. Residues: CVSSLGGGTYTGELFF. Drawing the rest from reference TRBV11-2 and TRBJ2-2, the complete variable domain is EAGVAQSPRYKIIEKRQSVAFWCNPISGHATLYWYQQILGQGPKLLIQFQNNGVVDDSQLPKDRFSAERLKGVDSTLKIQPAKLEDSAVYLCVSSLGGGTYTGELFFGEGSRLTVL.

On this clonotype itself: Mismatch with germline at one junction end may stem from a read error. The V gene is TRBV11-2, the J gene TRBJ1-1; D unclear. CDR3 length: 13 amino acids. Germline V gives CDR1 SGHAT, CDR2 FQNNGV. The CDR3 loop reads CARSLGLNTEAFF. In DNA form, the CDR3 reads TGTGCCAGAAGCTTAGGCCTGAACACTGAAGCTTTCTTT.

Remarks on this clonotype: Since a much larger clone is just one base distant, this may be a read error. The CDR3 here is CASSLTSGSGVETQYF. The CDR3 DNA reads TGTGCCAGCAGCCTTACTAGCGGGAGTGGGGTAGAGACCCAGTACTTC. V and J are TRBV6-2 or TRBV6-3 and TRBJ2-5; 11 nucleotides match TRBD2. The CDR3 covers 16 residues. V was clipped by 6 bases and J by 4 bases; unmatched bases: 10. The V gene's germline CDR1 is MNHEY and CDR2 SVGEGT.

The rearrangement uses TRBV11-1 and TRBJ2-1, with D tentatively TRBD2 (5 bases). The CDR3 is made up of 12 amino acids. Germline-derived CDR1 and CDR2 are SGHAT and FQDESV (reference sequence). This CDR3 reads CSSSSPGGVQFF. CDR3 bases: TGTAGCAGCAGCTCCCCCGGAGGCGTTCAGTTCTTC.

As regards this clonotype: The germline gene is not matched at one end of the junction; a read error may be the cause. The chain links TRBV6-2 or TRBV6-3 to TRBJ1-6; D is unresolved. This CDR3 region has 15 residues. Looked up from germline, CDR1 is MNHEY and CDR2 is SVGEGT. CDR3 region: CASSLDRGSSSHLHF. For the CDR3, the DNA is TGTGCCAGCAGTCTAGACCGGGGATCGAGTTCACACCTCCACTTT.

The V call is TRBV11-2, the J call TRBJ2-5; no firm D call. The V and J ends lost 4 bases and 5 bases respectively, with 11 bases between them. The CDR3 runs 13 residues. From germline, CDR1 is SGHAT and CDR2 FQNNGV. CDR3 protein: CASSSLLGETQYF. CDR3 DNA: TGTGCCAGCAGCTCCTTGCTTGGGGAGACCCAGTACTTC. Complete variable domain (other parts from reference TRBV11-2 and TRBJ2-5): EAGVAQSPRYKIIEKRQSVAFWCNPISGHATLYWYQQILGQGPKLLIQFQNNGVVDDSQLPKDRFSAERLKGVDSTLKIQPAKLEDSAVYLCASSSLLGETQYFGPGTRLLVL.